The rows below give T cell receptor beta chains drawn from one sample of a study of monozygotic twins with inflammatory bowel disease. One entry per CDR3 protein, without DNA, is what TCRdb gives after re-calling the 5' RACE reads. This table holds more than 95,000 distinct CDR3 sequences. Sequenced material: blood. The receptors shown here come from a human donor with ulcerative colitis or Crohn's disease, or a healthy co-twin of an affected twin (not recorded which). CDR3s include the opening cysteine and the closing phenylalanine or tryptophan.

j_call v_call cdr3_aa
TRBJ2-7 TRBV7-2 CASSSTPGGGYEQYF
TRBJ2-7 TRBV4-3 CASSQYTTGLPPQYF
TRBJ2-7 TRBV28 CASTPPGIYEQYF
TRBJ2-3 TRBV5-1 CASSLAGDRRGTDTQYF
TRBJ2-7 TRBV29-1 CSVSGLAGGYEQYF
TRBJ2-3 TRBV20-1 CSGGRQNTDTQYF
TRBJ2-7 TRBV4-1 CASSQPTFPGTSGGGHYEQYF
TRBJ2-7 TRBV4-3 CASSQITGYHYEQYF
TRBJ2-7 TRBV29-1 CSGTAGAGYEQYF
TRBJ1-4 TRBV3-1 CASSQGILANEKLFF
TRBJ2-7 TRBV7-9 CASSLAGGVYEQYF
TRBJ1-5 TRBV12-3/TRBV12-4 CASRREGGGSQPQHF
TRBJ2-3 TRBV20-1 CSAASRPSADTQYF
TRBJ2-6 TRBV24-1 CATSQNRGYTNVLTF
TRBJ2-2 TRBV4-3 CASSHQRTSEITGELFF
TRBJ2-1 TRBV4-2 CASSQPWRSENEQFF
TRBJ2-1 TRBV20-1 CSAATGTSGINEQFF
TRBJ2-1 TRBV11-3 CASSLNSHEQFF